This T cell receptor beta chain derives from a study of blood T cell repertoires in COVID-19. Study information: Italy, Spain and the United States were the sources of the convalescent and acute COVID-19 samples.

V lost 3 bases, J lost 6 bases, and 20 bases lay in between. The CDR3 contains 15 residues. CDR1 is DFQATT and CDR2 is SNEGSKA in the germline V gene (reference sequence). Assay: immunoSEQ multiplex PCR; the TCRdb copy retains only in-frame clones and omits some. This sample has around 250,000 clones; roughly 84% occur once, and the top ten carry approximately 4.8%. The sample taken for sequencing was peripheral blood. This receptor was obtained from a man aged 50 to 60 with active or convalescent COVID-19. The chain employs TRBV20-1 and TRBJ1-2; D may be TRBD1 (5 bases). The CDR3 here is CSASGTEGWMDGYTF. The CDR3, as DNA: TGCAGTGCTAGTGGGACGGAGGGGTGGATGGATGGCTACACCTTC.